This T cell receptor beta chain came from a study of shared clonotypes between healthy human individuals (dated by TCRdb to between 2020 and 2021). Regarding the complete study: A few men and a couple of women, aged 18 to 49 years, made up the cohort. Leukapheresis yielded between about 0.85 and 10 billion PBMCs per donor. Different laboratories and diverse techniques were used to prepare libraries and sequence TCR repertoires, to increase sequencing depth and limit assay-specific biases. To estimate repertoire size and how much clonotypes are shared between individuals, the study performed deep sequencing of blood TCR repertoires from roughly five healthy adults. Per donor, three plates each were used for CD4 naive and CD4 memory, two for CD8 naive, and one for CD8 memory. Paper-wide results and their limitations: Sampling was restricted to blood, and TCR repertoires in tissue are likely to differ from TCR repertoires in blood. Compared with non-shared clonotypes, clonotypes shared by all four sorted-subset donors had higher generation probabilities. Rarefaction of sorted-subset datasets indicated incomplete sequencing despite the large sequencing depth. Approximately 4.8% of naive CD4, 3.5% of naive CD8, 2.3% of memory CD4, and more than 0.35% of memory CD8 clonotypes were shared across a few donors. Because the study included a small number of donors, the genetic and exposure-history diversity represented was limited. Based on pairwise subsampling, the degree of clonotype sharing among donors was expected to be affected by sequencing depth. Naive subsets generally had larger estimated clonotype richness than memory subsets did.

This clone is a singleton in its sample. What antigen it recognizes has not been identified. Base-call qualities are not available, and no considerably larger clone is one nucleotide away. Unmatched junction bases come to 7, with V trimmed by 4 bases and J by 4 bases. The CDR3 starts with the cysteine, ends with the phenylalanine, and has 16 residues. Only CDR3 DNA is held: 48 bases, read in frame from base 1. CDR1 and CDR2, per the germline V gene, are MNHEY and SVGAGI. Using the deep immunoSEQ assay, multiplex PCR amplified TCR CDR3 regions from genomic DNA. For each cell subset, the extracted genomic DNA was distributed evenly across all wells of several immunoSEQ 96-well plates, and each plate served as one replicate. For sorted subsets, 200 to 250 ng of genomic DNA, equivalent to 30,000 or so T cell genomes, went into each replicate PCR. Purified libraries were measured with a Qubit 3.0 fluorometer, size-checked on a Bioanalyzer 2100, and measured again with the KAPA Library Quantification kit. Each immunoSEQ 96-well plate was sequenced on its own single-read 150-cycle Illumina NextSeq 550 flow cell. Processing in the source paper ran as follows. Because the immunoSEQ output held only junctional sequences and lacked quality scores, the filtering could not match the filtering applied to full-length reads. Sequences were annotated with PyIR, a Python wrapper for IgBLAST v1.9, using IMGT germline references to assign V/J genes and CDR3. Reads were filtered out if the reads had weak V/J assignments (E-value above 1e-6), no CDR3, stop codons, out-of-frame junctions, or ambiguous translated residues. V3J clonotypes were defined by identical inferred V gene, J gene, and CDR3 amino acid sequence. The percentage overlap between two repertoires was calculated by dividing the number of shared unique clonotypes by the size of the smaller repertoire. Richness of each repertoire was evaluated using RTK rarefaction, the Chao1 estimator, and Recon v2.1 estimates of unobserved clonotypes. Generation probabilities for all TCRbeta clonotypes obtained by the gDNA method from four donors were computed using OLGA. The clones in this table, taken by TCRdb from immuneACCESS, are in-frame only. Not every clone is retained; where verified, under half of the shortfall comes from an unresolved V gene, and the cause of the rest is unknown. The DNA was the basis for D and trimming; V, J and clone size are from that table. For this sample the table gives about 820,000 clones, of which approximately 92% were detected only once. The top ten hold approximately 25% of the sample.

CD8 naive samples were CD45RO-negative cells positively selected for CCR7, giving a CD45RA+CCR7+ population that excluded TemRA cells. The donors were healthy, HIV-negative adults with no recently reported acute infections or vaccinations. All donors were Caucasian adults living in Nashville, Tennessee, USA. Blood was collected by leukapheresis, and PBMCs were isolated by Ficoll-Histopaque density gradient centrifugation and then cryopreserved in liquid nitrogen vapor phase. Purity and quantity of every magnetically sorted T cell population were checked by analytical flow cytometry. Genomic DNA was isolated from each sorted fraction and quantified by UV absorbance on a Nanodrop 2000c.

The TCR originated in a man under 40 in good health. Rearrangement joined TRBV6-5 to TRBJ2-3, with 11 bases in between that match TRBD2. Input material: naive CD8+ T cells sorted from blood. This specimen's cell subset or site label, interpreted: CD45RA+CCR7+. The CDR3 reads as follows: CASSSTLAGESDTQYF. The bases read TGTGCCAGCAGTTCCACACTAGCGGGAGAATCAGATACGCAGTATTTT.